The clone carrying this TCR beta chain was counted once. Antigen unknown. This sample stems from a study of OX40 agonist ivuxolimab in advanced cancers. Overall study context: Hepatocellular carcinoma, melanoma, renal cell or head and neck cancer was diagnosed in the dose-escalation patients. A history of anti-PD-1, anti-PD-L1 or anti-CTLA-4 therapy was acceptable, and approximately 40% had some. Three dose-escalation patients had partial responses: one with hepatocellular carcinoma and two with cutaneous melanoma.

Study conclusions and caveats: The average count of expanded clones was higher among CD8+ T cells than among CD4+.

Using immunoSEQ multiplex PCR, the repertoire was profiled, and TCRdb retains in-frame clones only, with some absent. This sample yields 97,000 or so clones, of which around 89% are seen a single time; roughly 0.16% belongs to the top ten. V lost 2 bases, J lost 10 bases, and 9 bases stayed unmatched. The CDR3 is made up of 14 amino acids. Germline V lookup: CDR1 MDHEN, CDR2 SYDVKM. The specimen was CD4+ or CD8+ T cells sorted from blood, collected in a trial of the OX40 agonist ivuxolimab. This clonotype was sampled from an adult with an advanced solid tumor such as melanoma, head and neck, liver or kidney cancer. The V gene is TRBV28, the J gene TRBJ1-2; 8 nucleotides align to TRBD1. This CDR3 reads CASSLGGQVRVYTF. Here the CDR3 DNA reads TGTGCCAGCAGTTTAGGGGGACAGGTACGGGTCTACACCTTC.